This entry features one T cell receptor (beta chain) sequence. This entry is derived from a study of blood T cell repertoires in COVID-19. Study summary: The United States, Italy and Spain were the sources of the acute and convalescent COVID-19 samples. PBMCs, B-cell-depleted T cells, or T cells were the source of the cDNA or gDNA that made up the material.

In the study's own analysis: The authors estimated nucleated cell counts from reference gene primer amplification. Measured with immunoSEQ multiplex PCR; TCRdb has only the in-frame clones, and not every one. The DNA was the basis for D and trimming; V, J and clone size are from that table. The data contain fewer than 200,000 clones, about 75% of them seen just once; the ten biggest clones take up around 8.1%. Trimming cost V 5 bases and J 4 bases; bases outside gene matches: 10. The CDR3 runs 16 residues. Looked up from germline, CDR1 is KGHSH and CDR2 is LQKENI. The clonotype originates from a woman between 45 and 60 years old with active or convalescent COVID-19. J is TRBJ1-5 and V is TRBV18, with 8 bases lining up with TRBD1. Material: peripheral blood. The CDR3 protein is CASSAETGARNQPQHF. The CDR3 nucleotides read TGTGCCAGCTCAGCGGAGACAGGGGCGCGTAATCAGCCCCAGCATTTT. Full variable domain (rest looked up from reference TRBV18 and TRBJ1-5): NAGVMQNPRHLVRRRGQEARLRCSPMKGHSHVYWYRQLPEEGLKFMVYLQKENIIDESGMPKERFSAEFPKEGPSILRIQQVVRGDSAAYFCASSAETGARNQPQHFGDGTRLSIL.